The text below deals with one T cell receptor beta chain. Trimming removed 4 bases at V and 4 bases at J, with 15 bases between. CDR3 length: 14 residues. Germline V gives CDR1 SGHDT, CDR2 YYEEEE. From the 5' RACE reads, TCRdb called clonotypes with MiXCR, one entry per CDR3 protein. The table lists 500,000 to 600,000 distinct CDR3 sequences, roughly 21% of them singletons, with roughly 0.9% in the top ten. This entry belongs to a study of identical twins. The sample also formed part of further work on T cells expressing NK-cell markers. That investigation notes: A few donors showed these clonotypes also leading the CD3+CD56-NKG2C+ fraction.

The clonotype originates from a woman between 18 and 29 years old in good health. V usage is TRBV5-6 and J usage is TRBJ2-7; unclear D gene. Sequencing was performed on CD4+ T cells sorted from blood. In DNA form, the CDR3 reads TGTGCCAGCAGCCTCCAGGCCGGAACTTACGAGCAGTACTTC. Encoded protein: CASSLQAGTYEQYF.